This TCR beta chain is drawn from a study of blood T cell repertoires in COVID-19. As for the study in general: Samples representing acute and convalescent COVID-19 were sourced from the United States, Italy and Spain.

CDR3 length: 15 residues. Trimming took 4 bases from V and 2 from J; bases not matched to a gene: 4. Germline CDR1 LGHNA, CDR2 YNFKEQ. Only in-frame clones appear in the TCRdb table, and some are missing; sequencing was by immunoSEQ multiplex PCR. The table shows about 240,000 clones, with approximately 84% occurring only once. Sequenced sample: peripheral blood. The gene calls are TRBV4-2 and TRBJ2-2, with TRBD2 matching 7 bases. The receptor was isolated from a man between 45 and 60 years old with acute or convalescent COVID-19. The CDR3 DNA is TGTGCCAGCAGCCTGGGGACTACCAACACCGGGGAGCTGTTTTTT. Its translation is CASSLGTTNTGELFF.